Presented here are 10 T cell receptor beta chains from one specimen sequenced in a study of blood T cell repertoires in COVID-19 (dated by TCRdb to 2020 to 2021). The library was built by means of the immunoSEQ multiplex PCR assay. TCRdb stores this immuneACCESS table with in-frame sequences only. Part of the clones is absent; in the studies checked, under half of the shortfall reflects unresolved V genes, and no reason is known for the rest. Counted in this sample were approximately 68,000 clones; more than 65% of them appeared once. The biggest ten clones account for approximately 9.2% of the sample. The specimen was peripheral blood. The source is a woman aged 50 to 65 with acute or convalescent COVID-19.

The V and J genes are TRBV7-3 and TRBJ1-6, with TRBD1 matching 7 bases. The trim removed 4 bases at V and 7 bases at J, leaving 4 bases unmatched. CDR1 and CDR2 from the germline V gene are SGHTA and FQGTGA. This CDR3 is built from 14 residues. The CDR3 region is CASSSTGVNSPLHF. CDR3 DNA sequence: TGTGCCAGCAGCTCCACAGGGGTGAATTCACCCCTCCACTTT.

By its share, this clone is medium-sized (0.01 to 0.1%). The V call is TRBV5-1, the J call TRBJ2-7; maybe TRBD1 (6 bases). Germline V gives CDR1 SGHRS, CDR2 YFSETQ. The V gene lost 3 bases and the J gene lost 1 base, with 8 bases spanning the gap. This CDR3 is built from 13 residues. In nucleotides, the CDR3 is TGCGCCAGCAGCTGGGACAAATCCTACGAGCAGTACTTC. It specifies CASSWDKSYEQYF.

V gene TRBV3-1 (or the pseudogene TRBV3-2) combines with J gene TRBJ1-1; no clear D. The CDR3 sequence is 13 residues long. V was shortened by 4 bases and J by 1 base, with 7 bases between the two germline ends. Germline V gives CDR1 LGHDT, CDR2 YNNKEL (reference sequence). The DNA for the CDR3 is TGTGCCAGCAGCCCCTCAGAGAACACTGAAGCTTTCTTT. Protein: CASSPSENTEAFF.

Notes on this clone: Germline is not matched at one junction end, which may reflect a read error. The rearrangement links TRBV7-9 to TRBJ2-5; the match to TRBD1 covers 7 bases. This CDR3 is 9 amino acids long. Germline V gene sequence: CDR1 SEHNR, CDR2 FQNEAQ (reference sequence). In nucleotides, the CDR3 is TGTGCCAGCAGCGGGACAGATGACTTC. It encodes CASSGTDDF.

CDR3 DNA sequence: TGTGCCAGCTCCCCTGACTTATACAATGAGCAGTTCTTC. Its translation is CASSPDLYNEQFF. V and J are TRBV18 and TRBJ2-1, with D uncertain. CDR1 is KGHSH and CDR2 is LQKENI in the germline V gene. V was clipped by 6 bases and J by 4 bases, with 10 bases between them. The CDR3 spans 13 residues.

This clone appeared once. The chain joins TRBV4-2 to TRBJ1-1, with D unclear. The CDR3 totals 16 residues. CDR1 is LGHNA, CDR2 YNFKEQ, per germline. Trimming removed 3 bases from V and 3 bases from J, with 17 bases in between. CDR3 amino acids: CASSHNLGGGDTEAFF. The CDR3 DNA is TGTGCCAGCAGCCACAATTTGGGCGGCGGGGACACTGAAGCTTTCTTT.

The chain employs TRBV4-2 and TRBJ2-2; 9 bases agree with TRBD2. The germline gives CDR1 LGHNA, CDR2 YNFKEQ. The CDR3 loop spans 15 amino acids. V shed 4 bases and J 7 bases; nucleotides not matched to a gene: 7. CDR3 sequence (DNA): TGTGCCAGCAGCCTCAGCGCGGGAGGGATCGGGGAGCTGTTTTTT. Its protein product is CASSLSAGGIGELFF.

This clone has a single count. V and J are TRBV14 and TRBJ1-1; the D gene is possibly TRBD1 (5 bases). The germline CDR1 and CDR2 sequences are SGHDN and FVKESK. There are 15 residues in the CDR3. Trimming shortened V by 1 base and J by 6 bases, and 15 bases separated the two germline ends. The chain's CDR3 is CASSQGQGSVSEAFF. CDR3 DNA: TGTGCCAGCAGCCAAGGGCAGGGCTCAGTGTCTGAAGCTTTCTTT.

This sequence joins TRBV7-8 and TRBJ2-1; D call uncertain. Germline CDR1 is SGHVS and CDR2 is FQNEAQ. Between the trimmed V and J ends, which lost 7 bases and 4 bases, there was a span of 17 bases. CDR3 length: 15 residues. In DNA form, the CDR3 reads TGTGCCAGCAACCTTGTGGAACAGTCATACAATGAGCAGTTCTTC. This codes for CASNLVEQSYNEQFF.

The rearrangement links TRBV10-3 to TRBJ2-1; 8 nucleotides line up with TRBD1. Per the germline V gene, CDR1 is ENHRY and CDR2 is SYGVKD. Losses at the gene ends were 10 bases for V and 6 bases for J; bases not matched to a gene: 17. This CDR3 is 16 amino acids long. The CDR3 DNA reads TGTGCCACCACCGCCCTACAGGGGGTGGCATCCAATGAGCAGTTCTTC. Amino acid sequence: CATTALQGVASNEQFF.